This is a list of T cell receptor beta chains from one sample in a study of post-analysis software for immune sequencing data. TCRdb re-called the PCR reads through MiXCR, storing one row per CDR3 protein. This sample has about 430,000 distinct CDR3 sequences, with 30% to 40% found just once. Sample: blood. These receptors were obtained from a girl aged 2 to 9 with multiple sclerosis. CDR3s include the opening cysteine and the closing phenylalanine or tryptophan. A D gene is named only where the DNA matches it firmly. Some rows mark clone size as missing; the rest say once, few, many or name a class of expanded clone.

d_gene: NA; v_gene: TRBV7-2; j_gene: TRBJ2-3; abundance: NA; CDR3nt: TGTGCCAGCAGCTTAGTCGGGAGTACGATCACAGATACGCAGTATTTT; CDR3aa: CASSLVGSTITDTQYF
d_gene: NA; v_gene: TRBV24-1; j_gene: TRBJ1-2; abundance: NA; CDR3nt: TGTGCCACCAGTGACCCGGGGGAGGCAGGACGCTATGGCTACACCTTC; CDR3aa: CATSDPGEAGRYGYTF
d_gene: TRBD2; v_gene: TRBV29-1; j_gene: TRBJ2-5; abundance: once; CDR3nt: TGCAGCGTTGAACTATTAGCGGGAGGGGTAGAGCAGACCCAGTACTTC; CDR3aa: CSVELLAGGVEQTQYF
d_gene: TRBD2; v_gene: TRBV7-9; j_gene: TRBJ2-7; abundance: NA; CDR3nt: TGTGCCAGCAGCGAAGAACTAGCGGGAACTTACGAGCAGTACTTC; CDR3aa: CASSEELAGTYEQYF
d_gene: NA; v_gene: TRBV7-8; j_gene: TRBJ1-5; abundance: NA; CDR3nt: TGTGCCAGCAGCTTGTTCGGACAGCTATCAAGACAGCCCCAGCATTTT; CDR3aa: CASSLFGQLSRQPQHF
d_gene: TRBD1; v_gene: TRBV11-2; j_gene: TRBJ1-2; abundance: NA; CDR3nt: TGTGCCAGCAGCCCGACAGGGGGAAACTATGGCTACACCTTC; CDR3aa: CASSPTGGNYGYTF
d_gene: NA; v_gene: TRBV7-2; j_gene: TRBJ2-1; abundance: NA; CDR3nt: TGTGCCAGCAGCTTAGAAGGACTATACTACAATGAGCAGTTCTTC; CDR3aa: CASSLEGLYYNEQFF
d_gene: TRBD2; v_gene: TRBV3-1; j_gene: TRBJ2-1; abundance: NA; CDR3nt: TGTGCCAGCAGCCAGCTAGCGGGGCGGTTATACAATGAGCAGTTCTTC; CDR3aa: CASSQLAGRLYNEQFF
d_gene: NA; v_gene: TRBV7-2; j_gene: TRBJ2-1; abundance: NA; CDR3nt: TGTGCCAGCAGCTTTATACTAGCTCTGGAGCGGTTCTTC; CDR3aa: CASSFILALERFF
d_gene: TRBD1; v_gene: TRBV29-1; j_gene: TRBJ2-2; abundance: NA; CDR3nt: TGCAGCGTTGAACGGACAGGGAACACCGGGGAGCTGTTTTTT; CDR3aa: CSVERTGNTGELFF
d_gene: NA; v_gene: TRBV14; j_gene: TRBJ1-2; abundance: NA; CDR3nt: TGTGCCAGCAGCCTAGGGGAGTTCACCGGCTACACCTTC; CDR3aa: CASSLGEFTGYTF
d_gene: NA; v_gene: TRBV12-3/TRBV12-4; j_gene: TRBJ1-6; abundance: NA; CDR3nt: TGTGCCAGCACCGGGACGGTTAATTCACCCCTCCACTTT; CDR3aa: CASTGTVNSPLHF
d_gene: TRBD2; v_gene: TRBV7-8; j_gene: TRBJ2-5; abundance: NA; CDR3nt: TGTGCCAGCAGCCGACTAGCGACCCAAGAGACCCAGTACTTC; CDR3aa: CASSRLATQETQYF